The 30 T cell receptor beta chains presented below share a single source sample, sequenced in a study of early T cells in non-severe SARS-CoV-2 infection. TCRdb processed the 5' RACE reads anew with MiXCR; each CDR3 protein has one entry. The data contain around 40,000 distinct CDR3 sequences, approximately 6.6% of them seen just once; the ten biggest clones take up 24%. The material sequenced was whole blood, taken at baseline. These receptors were obtained from an adult who was a healthcare worker with PCR-confirmed SARS-CoV-2 infection or an uninfected control (not recorded which).

This clonotype was picked up many times. The chain combines TRBV28 with TRBJ1-5; 7 bases fit TRBD1. The CDR3 runs to 14 residues. CDR1 MDHEN and CDR2 SYDVKM come from the germline V gene. V shed 6 bases and J 3 bases; nucleotides not matched to a gene: 5. The CDR3 DNA is TGTGCCAGCAGGCAGACAGGGAACAATCAGCCCCAGCATTTT. It yields the protein CASRQTGNNQPQHF.

This clonotype was picked up a small number of times. CDR3 protein: CASSLSPQVSDGYTF. The CDR3 nucleotides are TGTGCCAGCAGCTTAAGTCCTCAGGTTTCGGATGGCTACACCTTC. The J gene is TRBJ1-2, the V gene TRBV11-2; D gene unclear. The CDR3 is 15 residues long. V was cut by 2 bases and J by 6 bases, with 16 bases left in between. Germline CDR1 is SGHAT and CDR2 is FQNNGV.

Ten or more counts support this clonotype. This chain links TRBV7-9 with TRBJ2-1, with TRBD2 matching over 9 bases. V lost 6 bases and J lost 9; bases outside the gene matches: 6. The length of the CDR3 is 13 residues. Looked up from germline, CDR1 is SEHNR and CDR2 is FQNEAQ (reference sequence). The CDR3 here is CASSSGRTSEQFF. The CDR3 DNA follows: TGTGCCAGCAGTAGCGGGAGAACAAGTGAGCAGTTCTTC.

The V call is TRBV27, the J call TRBJ2-7; D ambiguous. The CDR3 is 13 amino acids. The V and J ends lost 5 bases and 0 bases respectively, with 8 bases between them. Germline V gene data show CDR1 as MNHEY and CDR2 as SMNVEV (reference sequence). The CDR3 loop is CASSPHNSYEQYF. The CDR3 DNA reads TGTGCCAGCAGTCCCCATAACTCCTACGAGCAGTACTTC.

V usage is TRBV7-2 and J usage is TRBJ1-2; D is unresolved. V gave up 1 base and J gave up 4 bases, with 13 bases separating them. The CDR3 consists of 15 residues. Germline V gene lookup returns CDR1 SGHTA and CDR2 FQGNSA. CDR3 sequence (DNA): TGTGCCAGCAGCTTAGGCGGTCAACGAGGCTATGGCTACACCTTC. Amino acids: CASSLGGQRGYGYTF.

The chain couples TRBV18 to TRBJ2-7, with D tentatively TRBD1 or TRBD2 (5 bases each). CDR1 and CDR2 (germline): KGHSH, LQKENI. The length of the CDR3 is 17 residues. V lost 2 bases and J 6 bases, leaving 23 bases between the germline ends. The CDR3 coding sequence is TGTGCCAGCTCACCAGTGGCTGGGACGGCGATTTCGGCCGAGCAGTACTTC. Amino acid sequence: CASSPVAGTAISAEQYF.

V and J are TRBV20-1 and TRBJ1-1; D perhaps matches TRBD1 (5 bases). The CDR3 length is 14 residues. V was clipped by 5 bases and J by 7 bases, with 20 bases between them. Germline V gene data show CDR1 as DFQATT and CDR2 as SNEGSKA (reference sequence). The CDR3 spells CSAPPGPRGVEAFF. In DNA form, the CDR3 reads TGCAGTGCTCCTCCGGGACCAAGGGGAGTTGAAGCTTTCTTT.

This clonotype appeared many times. The chain combines TRBV13 with TRBJ2-7, with a weak D call TRBD2 (6 bases). The germline CDR1 and CDR2 sequences are PRHDT and FYEKMQ (reference sequence). V lost 2 bases to trimming and J lost 3 bases, with 17 bases between them. This CDR3 contains 16 residues. The CDR3: CASSLTAAGRGYEQYF. The CDR3 nucleotides read TGTGCCAGCAGCTTAACGGCCGCGGGAAGAGGCTACGAGCAGTACTTC.

This rearrangement joins TRBV6-5 to TRBJ1-1, with a possible D match to TRBD1 (6 bases). Germline V CDR1 and CDR2: MNHEY, SVGAGI. With 10 bases removed from V and 5 bases from J, the gap between germline ends came to 20 bases. The CDR3 totals 14 residues. The DNA for the CDR3 is TGTGCCACCCTGGAGGAGACAGGAGGAACTGAAGCTTTCTTT. It specifies CATLEETGGTEAFF.

This chain joins TRBV4-2 and TRBJ2-5; D uncertain. This CDR3 is 13 amino acids long. With 7 bases removed from V and 1 base from J, the gap between germline ends came to 10 bases. Germline loops: CDR1 LGHNA, CDR2 YNFKEQ. The CDR3 loop reads CASKEVFQETQYF. DNA of the CDR3: TGTGCCAGCAAAGAGGTATTCCAAGAGACCCAGTACTTC.

This clonotype was detected ten times or more. V usage is TRBV5-5 and J usage is TRBJ2-7; 9 bases match TRBD1. Losses at the gene ends were 4 bases for V and 6 bases for J; bases not matched to a gene: 8. The CDR3 sequence is 14 residues long. Germline CDR1 is SGHKS and CDR2 is YYEKEE (reference sequence). CDR3 loop: CASSARQGEGEQYF. CDR3 nucleotide sequence: TGTGCCAGCAGCGCAAGACAGGGGGAAGGCGAGCAGTACTTC. The full variable domain, with the rest looked up from reference TRBV5-5 and TRBJ2-7, is DAGVTQSPTHLIKTRGQQVTLRCSPISGHKSVSWYQQVLGQGPQFIFQYYEKEERGRGNFPDRFSARQFPNYSSELNVNALLLGDSALYLCASSARQGEGEQYFGPGTRLTVT.

This clonotype has a count of ten or more. The chain has TRBV28 and TRBJ2-1, with D perhaps given as TRBD1 or TRBD2 (5 bases each). The CDR3 covers 13 residues. Germline CDR1 and CDR2: MDHEN and SYDVKM. Trimming stripped 9 bases from V and 1 base from J, with 10 bases between. The CDR3 region has the DNA TGTGCCAGTTGGGGGTCGTCCTACAATGAGCAGTTCTTC. Translation gives CASWGSSYNEQFF. The full variable domain, completed using reference TRBV28 and TRBJ2-1, is DVKVTQSSRYLVKRTGEKVFLECVQDMDHENMFWYRQDPGLGLRLIYFSYDVKMKEKGDIPEGYSVSREKKERFSLILESASTNQTSMYLCASWGSSYNEQFFGPGTRLTVL.

This chain's CDR3 is CSVTPQGGGELFF. CDR3 bases: TGCAGCGTCACGCCCCAAGGAGGGGGGGAGCTGTTTTTT. This sequence joins TRBV29-1 and TRBJ2-2; weak D call: TRBD2 (6 bases). CDR3 length equals 13 residues. From germline, CDR1 is SQVTM and CDR2 ANQGSEA. V lost 6 bases and J 8 bases, leaving 16 bases between the germline ends.

This chain joins TRBV6-5 and TRBJ2-3; D is undetermined. The V gene lost 0 bases and the J gene lost 1 base, with 11 bases spanning the gap. Germline V lookup: CDR1 MNHEY, CDR2 SVGAGI. The CDR3 totals 16 residues. The CDR3 spells CASSYSVPPGTDTQYF. The CDR3 DNA reads TGTGCCAGCAGTTACTCGGTTCCACCGGGCACAGATACGCAGTATTTT.

This clonotype was recorded at least ten times. V and J are TRBV2 and TRBJ2-5; 8 bases agree with TRBD2. The germline V gene encodes CDR1 SNHLY and CDR2 FYNNEI. V gave up 8 bases and J gave up 4 bases; unmatched junction bases: 12. There are 15 residues in the CDR3. The CDR3 protein is CASVLSGTTRETQYF. In DNA form, the CDR3 reads TGTGCCAGCGTTCTTAGCGGGACGACGCGAGAGACCCAGTACTTC. Full variable domain (rest looked up from reference TRBV2 and TRBJ2-5): EPEVTQTPSHQVTQMGQEVILRCVPISNHLYFYWYRQILGQKVEFLVSFYNNEISEKSEIFDDQFSVERPDGSNFTLKIRSTKLEDSAMYFCASVLSGTTRETQYFGPGTRLLVL.

The J gene is TRBJ2-6, the V gene TRBV19, with D hard to call. The V gene lost 6 bases and the J gene lost 0 bases, with 12 bases spanning the gap. Germline CDR1 and CDR2: LNHDA and SQIVND (reference sequence). CDR3 size: 16 residues. The CDR3 DNA is TGTGCCAGTAGCCGGACGGGTAGCTCTGGGGCCAACGTCCTGACTTTC. Translating it yields CASSRTGSSGANVLTF.

This clonotype was counted at least ten times. The chain couples TRBV7-6 to TRBJ1-1; D is unclear. The germline CDR1 and CDR2 sequences are SGHVS and FNYEAQ. The CDR3 totals 16 residues. The V end lost 3 bases, the J end lost 1 base, and 15 bases lay between the germline ends. CDR3 in amino acids: CASSLQGRPTNTEAFF. The CDR3 nucleotides are TGTGCCAGCAGCTTGCAAGGGCGGCCTACGAACACTGAAGCTTTCTTT. Supplemented by reference TRBV7-6 and TRBJ1-1, the full variable domain reads GAGVSQSPRYKVTKRGQDVALRCDPISGHVSLYWYRQALGQGPEFLTYFNYEAQQDKSGLPNDRFSAERPEGSISTLTIQRTEQRDSAMYRCASSLQGRPTNTEAFFGQGTRLTVV.

This clonotype occurred a few times. V is TRBV28 and J is TRBJ2-3; 7 bases match TRBD2. Per germline, CDR1 MDHEN and CDR2 SYDVKM. This CDR3 is 12 amino acids long. With V trimmed by 8 bases and J by 5 bases, 4 bases remained unmatched. The CDR3 region has the DNA TGTGCCAGCGCTAGCGGAAGAGATACGCAGTATTTT. Amino acids: CASASGRDTQYF. Full variable domain (remainder filled in from reference TRBV28 and TRBJ2-3): DVKVTQSSRYLVKRTGEKVFLECVQDMDHENMFWYRQDPGLGLRLIYFSYDVKMKEKGDIPEGYSVSREKKERFSLILESASTNQTSMYLCASASGRDTQYFGPGTRLTVL.

This chain joins TRBV7-2 and TRBJ1-2; D is perhaps TRBD1 (6 bases). This CDR3 has 14 amino acids. V lost 5 bases and J lost 6, with 16 bases in between. Looked up from germline, CDR1 is SGHTA and CDR2 is FQGNSA. The CDR3 coding sequence is TGTGCCAGCAGCCCAAAACAGGGAAGAGATGGCTACACCTTC. Translated, it gives CASSPKQGRDGYTF.

The genes are TRBV9 and TRBJ1-2; D not resolved. The CDR3 is 14 amino acids. Trimming removed 6 bases at V and 0 bases at J, with 12 bases between. The germline V gene has CDR1 SGDLS and CDR2 YYNGEE. CDR3 protein: CASNAGDTNYGYTF. CDR3 coding DNA: TGTGCCAGCAACGCGGGAGACACTAACTATGGCTACACCTTC.

Many counts were recorded for this clonotype. The chain carries TRBV6-1 and TRBJ2-5, with TRBD1 as a possible D gene (6 bases). V lost 6 bases and J lost 0, with 17 bases in between. Germline V gene sequence: CDR1 MNHNS, CDR2 SASEGT. The length of the CDR3 is 16 residues. The CDR3 sequence: CASSPIQGKYQETQYF. The CDR3 region has the DNA TGTGCCAGCAGCCCCATACAGGGAAAGTACCAAGAGACCCAGTACTTC.

This clonotype was picked up many times. The chain is built from TRBV12-3 or TRBV12-4 and TRBJ1-5, with D unresolved. The CDR3 consists of 16 residues. Trimming cost V 5 bases and J 1 base, with 15 bases left between them. CDR3 sequence: CASSPTTSGSNQPQHF. The CDR3 DNA follows: TGTGCCAGCAGTCCGACAACGTCCGGAAGCAATCAGCCCCAGCATTTT.

This clonotype has a count of ten or more. The chain couples TRBV5-1 to TRBJ2-7; 8 positions agree with TRBD2. Germline values: CDR1 SGHRS, CDR2 YFSETQ. CDR3 size: 16 residues. V dropped 4 bases and J dropped 3; count of bases not matched to a gene: 12. CDR3 DNA: TGCGCCAGCAGCCCGAGCGGGAGAGCTAGGGTCTACGAGCAGTACTTC. It yields the protein CASSPSGRARVYEQYF.

The CDR3 spells CASSPGQTKNIQYF. The CDR3 nucleotides read TGTGCCAGCAGCCCAGGGCAGACCAAAAACATTCAGTACTTC. This chain connects TRBV7-9 to TRBJ2-4, with D possibly TRBD1 on 5 matching bases. CDR1 and CDR2 from the germline V gene are SEHNR and FQNEAQ (reference sequence). V lost 5 bases and J lost 2, with 10 bases in between. The CDR3 runs 14 residues.

V usage is TRBV28 and J usage is TRBJ1-6; no clear D. The V end was cut by 5 bases, the J end by 7 bases, with 12 bases between. Germline values: CDR1 MDHEN, CDR2 SYDVKM. The CDR3 spans 14 residues. The CDR3 reads CASSITLGNSPLHF. For the CDR3, the DNA is TGTGCCAGCAGTATTACCTTGGGGAATTCACCCCTCCACTTT.

The chain links TRBV18 to TRBJ1-1; D is ambiguous. The CDR3 is made up of 15 amino acids. Germline V CDR1 and CDR2: KGHSH, LQKENI. Trimming shortened V by 3 bases and J by 0 bases, and 11 bases separated the two germline ends. The CDR3 spells CASSPLEGMNTEAFF. Here the CDR3 DNA reads TGTGCCAGCTCACCGCTAGAGGGAATGAACACTGAAGCTTTCTTT.

The V and J genes are TRBV7-9 and TRBJ2-7; D uncertain. V dropped 2 bases and J dropped 1 base, with 6 bases sitting between them. Germline CDR1 reads SEHNR; CDR2 reads FQNEAQ (reference sequence). This CDR3 is 13 amino acids long. The CDR3 loop reads CASSLPGSYEQYF. The DNA for the CDR3 is TGTGCCAGCAGCTTACCAGGATCCTACGAGCAGTACTTC.

This clonotype appeared many times. The CDR3 here is CASSLTGQGWNEQFF. CDR3 coding DNA: TGTGCCAGCAGCTTAACTGGACAGGGTTGGAATGAGCAGTTCTTC. V usage is TRBV7-3 and J usage is TRBJ2-1, with TRBD1 matching over 8 bases. Trimming removed 0 bases from V and 7 bases from J; junction bases left unmatched: 5. From germline, CDR1 is SGHTA and CDR2 FQGTGA. CDR3 length: 15 residues.

The chain has TRBV18 and TRBJ1-1; TRBD1 is a possible D gene (6 bases). Germline CDR1 and CDR2: KGHSH and LQKENI. CDR3 size: 13 residues. V was trimmed by 6 bases and J by 7 bases, leaving 15 bases between them. DNA for the CDR3: TGTGCCAGCTCGGAGGGGGAGTATCGTGAAGCTTTCTTT. Translation: CASSEGEYREAFF. Combining the CDR3 with reference TRBV18 and TRBJ1-1 gives the whole variable domain NAGVMQNPRHLVRRRGQEARLRCSPMKGHSHVYWYRQLPEEGLKFMVYLQKENIIDESGMPKERFSAEFPKEGPSILRIQQVVRGDSAAYFCASSEGEYREAFFGQGTRLTVV.

This chain joins TRBV20-1 and TRBJ2-5; D unclear. The V gene lost 0 bases and the J gene lost 5 bases, with 7 bases spanning the gap. CDR1 and CDR2 from the germline V gene are DFQATT and SNEGSKA (reference sequence). The CDR3 consists of 12 residues. The CDR3 region has the DNA TGCAGTGCTAGAGATCAAGTCGAGACCCAGTACTTC. Protein product: CSARDQVETQYF.